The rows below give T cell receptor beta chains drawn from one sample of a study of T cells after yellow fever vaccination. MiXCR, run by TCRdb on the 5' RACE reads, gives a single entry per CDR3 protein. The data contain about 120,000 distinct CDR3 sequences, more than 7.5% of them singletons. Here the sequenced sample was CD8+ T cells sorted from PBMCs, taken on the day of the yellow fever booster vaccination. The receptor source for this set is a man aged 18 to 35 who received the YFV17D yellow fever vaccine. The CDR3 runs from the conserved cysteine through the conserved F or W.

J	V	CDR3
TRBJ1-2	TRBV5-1	CASSSPPGQSNYGYTF
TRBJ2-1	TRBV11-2	CASSPVRGAGLATYNEQFF
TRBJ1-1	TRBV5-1	CASSLVGGKGTEAFF
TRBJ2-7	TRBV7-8	CASSGLGQAYEQYF
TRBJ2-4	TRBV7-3	CASSFRINYRIAKNIQYF
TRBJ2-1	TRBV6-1	CASIWTGIDNEQFF
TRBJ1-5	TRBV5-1	CASSLRGQNQPQHF
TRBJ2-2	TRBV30	CAWSWGTGELFF
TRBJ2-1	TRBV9	CASSVASGGLNEQFF
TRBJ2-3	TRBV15	CATSRDWGGDTQYF
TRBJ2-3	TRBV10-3	CAISEFSPSPDTQYF
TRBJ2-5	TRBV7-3	CASSHSGGEQETQYF
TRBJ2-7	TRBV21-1	CASRAETPSYEQYF
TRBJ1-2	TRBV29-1	CSVEYEGQLYGYTF
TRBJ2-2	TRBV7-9	CASSNGWGNTGELFF
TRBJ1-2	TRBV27	CASSLWGRSNYGYTF
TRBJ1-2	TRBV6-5	CASSRQSRYGYTF
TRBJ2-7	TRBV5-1	CASRSPGEYEQYF
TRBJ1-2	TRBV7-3	CASSLTGFGGYTF
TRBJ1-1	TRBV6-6	CASRGRGLWNTEAFF
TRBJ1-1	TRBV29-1	CSVRCTEAFF
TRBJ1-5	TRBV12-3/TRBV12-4	CASSLDHQPQHF
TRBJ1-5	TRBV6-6	CASSYDGQTNQPQHF